The T cell receptor (beta chain) under discussion was sequenced for a study of cytomegalovirus exposure and HLA in healthy donors. Study-wide results and caveats: Specificity of three CMV-associated chains for CMV antigens was verified in vitro.

Libraries were prepared by immunoSEQ multiplex PCR; TCRdb keeps only in-frame clonotypes and omits some of them. The sample carries more than 85,000 clones, 90% to 95% recorded once. CDR1 and CDR2 from the germline V gene are SGHTA and FQGNSA. Trimming took off 0 bases at V and 6 bases at J, with 29 bases between the two ends. The length of the CDR3 is 20 residues. In regard to this clone: Its matching antigen is unknown.

V usage is TRBV7-2 and J usage is TRBJ2-5; TRBD2 might be the D (5 bases). The TCR was taken from a woman aged 25 to 45 in good health and CMV-seropositive. The sequencing input was PBMCs. CDR3 in amino acids: CASSLARSLAPVGSEKTQYF. The DNA of the CDR3 is TGTGCCAGCAGCTTAGCCAGATCGCTAGCCCCGGTCGGGTCGGAGAAGACCCAGTACTTC.